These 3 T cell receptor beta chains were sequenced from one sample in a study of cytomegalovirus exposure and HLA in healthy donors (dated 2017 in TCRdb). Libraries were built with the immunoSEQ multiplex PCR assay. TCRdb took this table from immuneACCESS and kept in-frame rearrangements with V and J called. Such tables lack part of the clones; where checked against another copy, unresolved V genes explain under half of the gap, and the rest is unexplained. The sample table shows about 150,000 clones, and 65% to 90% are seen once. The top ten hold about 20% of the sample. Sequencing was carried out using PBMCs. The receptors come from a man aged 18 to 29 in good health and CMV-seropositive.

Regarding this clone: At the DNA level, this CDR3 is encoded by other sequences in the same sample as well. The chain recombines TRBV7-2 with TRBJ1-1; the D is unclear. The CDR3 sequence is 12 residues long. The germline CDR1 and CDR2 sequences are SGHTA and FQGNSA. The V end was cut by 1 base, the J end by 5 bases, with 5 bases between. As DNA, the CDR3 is TGTGCCAGCAGCTTAGGGCTGACTGAAGCTTTCTTT. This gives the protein CASSLGLTEAFF.

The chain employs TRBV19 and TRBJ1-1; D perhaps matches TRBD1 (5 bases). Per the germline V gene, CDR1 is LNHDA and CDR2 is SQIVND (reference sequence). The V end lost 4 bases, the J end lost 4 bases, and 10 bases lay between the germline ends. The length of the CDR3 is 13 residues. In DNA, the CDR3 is TGTGCCAGTAGTAATGGAGGGGCCACTGAAGCTTTCTTT. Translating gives CASSNGGATEAFF.

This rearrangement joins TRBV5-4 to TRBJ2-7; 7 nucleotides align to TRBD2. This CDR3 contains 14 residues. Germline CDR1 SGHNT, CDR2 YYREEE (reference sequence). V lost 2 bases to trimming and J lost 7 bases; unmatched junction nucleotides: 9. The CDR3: CASSFVGGPKEQYF. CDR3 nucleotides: TGTGCCAGCAGCTTCGTGGGAGGGCCTAAAGAGCAGTACTTC.